This TCR beta chain was identified during a study of blood T cell repertoires in COVID-19. At the level of the study: Acute and convalescent COVID-19 samples came from the United States, Italy and Spain. Sample material is recorded as cDNA or gDNA derived from T cells, B-cell-depleted T cells, or PBMCs.

Germline lookup yields CDR1 ENHRY and CDR2 SYGVKD. CDR3 length: 15 amino acids. J lost 6 bases, V lost 0 bases, and 5 bases had no gene match. Original processing notes: Estimation of nucleated cell counts was performed using reference gene primer amplification. Libraries were prepared by immunoSEQ multiplex PCR; TCRdb keeps only in-frame clonotypes and omits some of them. That table gives V, J and clone size, and the DNA gave D and trimming. The sample contains some 340,000 clones, about 86% of which appear only once. The chain combines TRBV10-3 with TRBJ1-2; 9 positions match TRBD1. The TCR comes from a man aged 25 to 40 with active or convalescent COVID-19. The sequencing input was peripheral blood. The CDR3 loop reads CAISESRDRENGYTF. CDR3 nucleotide sequence: TGTGCCATCAGTGAGTCACGGGACAGGGAAAATGGCTACACCTTC.